This T cell receptor (beta chain) originates from a study of Tregs in tolerant kidney transplant recipients. General study results and limits: Activated donor B cell expansion appeared to reveal the most relevant donor-specific TCRbeta repertoire.

Concerning this clone itself: The antigen is undetermined.

V lost 0 bases, J lost 6 bases, and 9 bases stayed unmatched. This CDR3 region has 18 residues. Germline assignment: CDR1 MNHEY and CDR2 SMNVEV (reference sequence). Produced via immunoSEQ multiplex PCR; TCRdb's table is partial and in-frame only. Of around 78,000 clones in the sample, about 91% were seen once. The chain links TRBV27 to TRBJ2-3; TRBD2 aligns across 13 bases. This specimen was Tregs from blood, taken before the transplant. This TCR derives from a human donor who received a combined kidney and bone marrow transplant. CDR3 DNA sequence: TGTGCCAGCAGTTTATCCCGGACTAGCGGGAGACAAAGGGATACGCAGTATTTT. It codes for CASSLSRTSGRQRDTQYF.